This entry describes one TCR beta chain. This specimen comes from a study of T cell repertoires in cytomegalovirus infection. With 6 bases clipped from V and 0 bases from J, the junction kept 7 bases outside the gene matches. This CDR3 contains 16 residues. TCRdb itself ran the reads through MiXCR, one entry per CDR3 protein. The sample holds about 490,000 distinct CDR3 sequences, about 15% seen once. This rearrangement joins TRBV12-3 or TRBV12-4 to TRBJ2-1; 8 positions agree with TRBD2. Sequenced sample: CD8+ T cells from PBMCs. This sequence was found in a human donor in good health (CMV status not recorded). Some clones in this sample may be carry-over from other donors' samples. CDR3 nucleotide sequence: TGTGCCAGCAGAACCCCGACTAGCGCCTCCTACAATGAGCAGTTCTTC. Translating it yields CASRTPTSASYNEQFF.